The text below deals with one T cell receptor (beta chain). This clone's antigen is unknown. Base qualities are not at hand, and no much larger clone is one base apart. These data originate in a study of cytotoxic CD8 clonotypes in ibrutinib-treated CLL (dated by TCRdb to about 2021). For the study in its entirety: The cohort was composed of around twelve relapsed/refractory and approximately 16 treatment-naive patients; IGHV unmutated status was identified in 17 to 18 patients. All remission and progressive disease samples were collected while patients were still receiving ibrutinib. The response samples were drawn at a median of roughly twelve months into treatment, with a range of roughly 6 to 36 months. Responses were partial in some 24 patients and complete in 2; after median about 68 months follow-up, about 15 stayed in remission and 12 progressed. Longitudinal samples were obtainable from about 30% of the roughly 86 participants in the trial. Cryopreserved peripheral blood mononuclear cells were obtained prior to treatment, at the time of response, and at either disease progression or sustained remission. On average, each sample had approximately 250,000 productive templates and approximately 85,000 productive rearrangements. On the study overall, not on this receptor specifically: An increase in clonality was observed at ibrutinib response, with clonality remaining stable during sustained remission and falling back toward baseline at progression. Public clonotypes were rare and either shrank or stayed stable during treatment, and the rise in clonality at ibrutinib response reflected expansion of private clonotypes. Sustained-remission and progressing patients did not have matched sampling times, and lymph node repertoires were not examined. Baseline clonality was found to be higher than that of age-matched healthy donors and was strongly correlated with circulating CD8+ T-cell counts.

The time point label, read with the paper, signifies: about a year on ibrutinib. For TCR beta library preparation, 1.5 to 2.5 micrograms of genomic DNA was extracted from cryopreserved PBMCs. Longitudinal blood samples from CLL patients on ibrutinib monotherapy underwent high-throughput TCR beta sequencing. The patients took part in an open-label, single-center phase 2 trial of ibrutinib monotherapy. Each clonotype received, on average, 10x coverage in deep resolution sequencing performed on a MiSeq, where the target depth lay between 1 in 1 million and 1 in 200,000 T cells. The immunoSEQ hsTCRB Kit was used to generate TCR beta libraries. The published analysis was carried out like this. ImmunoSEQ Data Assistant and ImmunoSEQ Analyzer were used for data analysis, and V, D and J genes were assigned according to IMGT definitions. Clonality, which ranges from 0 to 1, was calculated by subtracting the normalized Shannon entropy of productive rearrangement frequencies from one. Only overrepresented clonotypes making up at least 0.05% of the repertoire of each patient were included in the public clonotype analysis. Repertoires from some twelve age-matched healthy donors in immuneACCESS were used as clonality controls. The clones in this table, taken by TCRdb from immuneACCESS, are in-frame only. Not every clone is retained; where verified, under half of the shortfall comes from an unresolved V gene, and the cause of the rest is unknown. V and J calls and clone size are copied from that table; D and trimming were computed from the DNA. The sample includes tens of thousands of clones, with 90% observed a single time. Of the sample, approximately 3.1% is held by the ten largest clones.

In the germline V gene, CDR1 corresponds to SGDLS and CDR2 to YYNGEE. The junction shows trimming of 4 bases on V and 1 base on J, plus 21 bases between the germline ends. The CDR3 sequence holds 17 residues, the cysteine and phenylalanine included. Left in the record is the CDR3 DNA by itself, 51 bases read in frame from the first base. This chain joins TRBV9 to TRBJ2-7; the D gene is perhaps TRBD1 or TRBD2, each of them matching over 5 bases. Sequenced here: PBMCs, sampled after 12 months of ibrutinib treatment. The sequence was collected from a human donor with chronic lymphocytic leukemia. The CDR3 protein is CASSPRPRGVLSYEQYF. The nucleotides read TGTGCCAGCAGCCCCCGCCCGAGGGGAGTATTGTCCTACGAGCAGTACTTC.